The rows below give T cell receptor beta chains drawn from one sample of a study of early T cells in non-severe SARS-CoV-2 infection. TCRdb re-called the 5' RACE reads through MiXCR, storing one row per CDR3 protein. The data show 61,000 or so distinct CDR3 sequences, about 12% seen once. The input for sequencing was whole blood, taken at baseline. Every receptor here comes from an adult who was a healthcare worker with PCR-confirmed SARS-CoV-2 infection or an uninfected control (not recorded which). The donor label of this sample is uncertain. The CDR3 runs from the conserved cysteine through the conserved F or W. The D gene is left open where the match is weak. Clone size, where shown, is once, few, many, or a class for clones that have expanded.

D gene,J gene,clone size,V gene,CDR3 protein,CDR3 DNA
.,TRBJ1-3,.,TRBV2,CATRGFGNTIYF,TGTGCCACCAGGGGTTTTGGAAACACCATATATTTT
TRBD2,TRBJ2-5,many,TRBV2,CASSDSTSGLGTQYF,TGTGCCAGCAGTGATAGTACTAGCGGCTTGGGGACCCAGTACTTC
TRBD1,TRBJ1-2,.,TRBV12-3/TRBV12-4,CASSLQGNYGYTF,TGTGCCAGCAGCTTACAGGGGAACTATGGCTACACCTTC
.,TRBJ2-1,.,TRBV4-1,CASSPDFYNEQFF,TGCGCCAGCAGCCCGGACTTCTACAATGAGCAGTTCTTC
TRBD1,TRBJ1-1,.,TRBV5-1,CASSILGGTGAMNTEAFF,TGCGCCAGCAGCATATTGGGTGGGACAGGAGCCATGAACACTGAAGCTTTCTTT
.,TRBJ2-3,few,TRBV7-2,CASSTGSVSSTDTQYF,TGTGCCAGCAGTACCGGGTCTGTATCTAGCACAGATACGCAGTATTTT
.,TRBJ2-3,many,TRBV12-3/TRBV12-4,CASSFPSTDTQYF,TGTGCCAGCAGTTTTCCCAGCACAGATACGCAGTATTTT
.,TRBJ1-5,few,TRBV30,CAWGPSDQPQHF,TGTGCCTGGGGCCCCTCAGATCAGCCCCAGCATTTT
.,TRBJ1-2,.,TRBV9,CASSVAPGEGYGYTF,TGTGCCAGCAGCGTGGCACCCGGGGAGGGCTATGGCTACACCTTC
.,TRBJ1-1,few,TRBV5-1,CASSATGKNTEAFF,TGCGCCAGCAGCGCGACGGGAAAGAACACTGAAGCTTTCTTT
.,TRBJ2-3,many,TRBV7-9,CASSLGGTKGTDTQYF,TGTGCCAGCAGCTTAGGCGGGACCAAAGGCACAGATACGCAGTATTTT
TRBD1,TRBJ2-3,.,TRBV7-2,CASSLRGQDTQYF,TGTGCCAGCAGCTTGAGGGGGCAAGATACGCAGTATTTT